The next 20 T cell receptor beta chains were all read from a single sample in a study of T-cell reconstitution after alpha-beta-depleted transplantation in children. The authors prepared the TCRbeta library with unique molecular identifiers. TCRdb ran MiXCR on the PCR reads and lists one entry per CDR3 protein. The table shows roughly 200,000 distinct CDR3 sequences, with approximately 11% occurring only once. Sequenced material: PBMCs, taken before TCRalphabeta/CD19-depleted stem cell transplant. All receptors come from a child younger than two with acute myeloid leukemia, due to receive a stem cell transplant.

This clonotype showed up many times. The chain links TRBV20-1 to TRBJ2-2, with D possibly TRBD1 on 5 matching bases. The CDR3 has 15 amino acids. The germline V gene encodes CDR1 DFQATT and CDR2 SNEGSKA (reference sequence). With 1 base removed from V and 0 bases from J, the gap between germline ends came to 9 bases. CDR3 in amino acids: CSARARQPNTGELFF. For the CDR3, the DNA is TGCAGTGCTAGAGCAAGACAGCCGAACACCGGGGAGCTGTTTTTT.

At least ten counts were recorded for this clonotype. The V call is TRBV5-1, the J call TRBJ2-1, with D possibly being TRBD2 (6 bases). Trimming removed 2 bases at V and 8 bases at J, with 14 bases between. The CDR3 extends over 14 amino acids. Germline CDR1 is SGHRS and CDR2 is YFSETQ. The CDR3 DNA is TGCGCCAGCAGCTTAGCGGGTCGGGGCTATGAGCAGTTCTTC. Its protein product is CASSLAGRGYEQFF.

This clonotype has ten or more counts. The chain uses TRBV20-1 and TRBJ2-2, with TRBD2 matching 11 bases. This CDR3 is 15 amino acids long. Germline trimming cut 0 bases from V and 3 bases from J; bases unmatched to any gene: 0. The V gene's germline CDR1 is DFQATT and CDR2 SNEGSKA (reference sequence). In nucleotides, the CDR3 is TGCAGTGCTAGAGATAGCGGGGGGGACACCGGGGAGCTGTTTTTT. It translates to CSARDSGGDTGELFF.

This sequence joins TRBV7-8 and TRBJ2-6, with no clear D. The CDR3 runs to 15 residues. CDR1 is SGHVS and CDR2 is FQNEAQ in the germline V gene. Between the trimmed V and J ends, which lost 5 bases and 2 bases, there was a span of 10 bases. The CDR3 loop reads CASSPGNTGANVLTF. The CDR3 bases are TGTGCCAGCAGCCCGGGCAACACTGGGGCCAACGTCCTGACTTTC.

This clonotype was recorded many times. The CDR3 DNA reads TGTGCCAGCAGTTTATGGGGACAGGTTTTCTCTGGGGCCAACGTCCTGACTTTC. Protein product: CASSLWGQVFSGANVLTF. The chain carries TRBV28 and TRBJ2-6; 8 positions match TRBD1. The germline V gene has CDR1 MDHEN and CDR2 SYDVKM. The V gene end was trimmed by 0 bases and the J gene end by 0 bases; junction bases not matched to a gene: 4. This CDR3 has 18 amino acids.

There are many counts of this clonotype. This chain connects TRBV20-1 to TRBJ1-2; D is ambiguous. The CDR3 spans 12 residues. Trimming took off 0 bases at V and 4 bases at J, with 6 bases between the two ends. CDR1 DFQATT and CDR2 SNEGSKA come from the germline V gene (reference sequence). The CDR3 loop is CSARDVGYGYTF. The CDR3 DNA is TGCAGTGCTAGAGATGTGGGCTATGGCTACACCTTC.

The table lists this clonotype with many counts. This rearrangement joins TRBV7-9 to TRBJ2-1; the D is unclear. The V gene's germline CDR1 is SEHNR and CDR2 FQNEAQ (reference sequence). V was cut by 0 bases and J by 10 bases, with 13 bases left in between. The length of the CDR3 is 14 residues. CDR3 DNA sequence: TGTGCCAGCAGCTTAGCTGGGTATTGGCTCGAGCAGTTCTTC. It translates to CASSLAGYWLEQFF.

This clonotype was counted at least ten times. V and J are TRBV5-1 and TRBJ2-3; a weak D match, TRBD2 (7 bases). CDR1 and CDR2 (germline): SGHRS, YFSETQ. Trimming cost V 0 bases and J 3 bases, with 17 bases left between them. CDR3 size: 17 residues. This chain's CDR3 is CASSLDGEGVITDTQYF. CDR3 nucleotides: TGCGCCAGCAGCTTGGATGGGGAGGGGGTTATAACAGATACGCAGTATTTT.

The table lists this clonotype with a few counts. The CDR3 nucleotides are TGCAGTGCTAGAGCTCAGGACAATCAGCCCCAGCATTTT. Protein product: CSARAQDNQPQHF. The rearrangement joins TRBV20-1 to TRBJ1-5, with D uncertain. The ends were cut back, 1 base at V and 3 bases at J, with 7 bases in the middle. This CDR3 has 13 amino acids. Germline CDR1 DFQATT, CDR2 SNEGSKA (reference sequence).

Concerning this clonotype itself: A much larger clone lies one base from this, so it may be a read error. The chain uses TRBV12-3 or TRBV12-4 and TRBJ2-7; the D gene is possibly TRBD1 (5 bases). V lost 7 bases, J lost 6 bases, and 10 bases lay in between. This CDR3 contains 11 residues. CDR3 amino acids: CASNSRGEQYF. In DNA form, the CDR3 reads TGTGCCAGCAATTCTAGGGGCGAGCAGTACTTC.

Many counts were recorded for this clonotype. V gene TRBV7-3 combines with J gene TRBJ2-3, with 7 bases aligning to TRBD2. Losses at the gene ends were 3 bases for V and 4 bases for J; bases not matched to a gene: 4. The V gene's germline CDR1 is SGHTA and CDR2 FQGTGA. This CDR3 spans 14 amino acids. The CDR3 nucleotides are TGTGCCAGCAGCTTTGCGGGAGTGCCAGATACGCAGTATTTT. This encodes CASSFAGVPDTQYF.

This clonotype was picked up many times. This chain uses TRBV7-8 with TRBJ2-2, with TRBD2 identical over 8 bases. The V gene's germline CDR1 is SGHVS and CDR2 FQNEAQ. V was clipped by 6 bases and J by 6 bases; unmatched bases: 6. There are 14 residues in the CDR3. The CDR3 DNA sequence: TGTGCCAGCAGGCGAGCGGGAGTCTCCGGGGAGCTGTTTTTT. It yields the protein CASRRAGVSGELFF.

As regards this clonotype: A much bigger clone sits one base away, suggesting this may be a read error. The J gene is TRBJ2-1, the V gene TRBV7-2; TRBD2 agrees at 9 bases. Germline CDR1 and CDR2: SGHTA and FQGNSA. The CDR3 runs 12 residues. V was clipped by 1 base and J by 14 bases; unmatched bases: 3. The CDR3 DNA sequence: TGTACCAGCAGCTTAGAGGGGACTAGCAAGTTCTTC. It is translated as CTSSLEGTSKFF.

This clonotype has at least ten counts. The chain combines TRBV5-1 with TRBJ1-2; D is undetermined. Germline-derived CDR1 and CDR2 are SGHRS and YFSETQ. This CDR3 has 13 residues. V was trimmed by 8 bases and J by 3 bases, leaving 14 bases between them. The CDR3 DNA is TGCGCCAGTTCCACGGAGGCCTACTATGGCTACACCTTC. Its translation is CASSTEAYYGYTF.

This clonotype appeared many times. This chain links TRBV18 with TRBJ2-5; D perhaps matches TRBD1 (6 bases). The CDR3 consists of 15 residues. Trimming shortened V by 3 bases and J by 3 bases, and 14 bases separated the two germline ends. Looked up from germline, CDR1 is KGHSH and CDR2 is LQKENI. The CDR3 nucleotides are TGTGCCAGCTCACCTCTTGTGCCAGGGGAAGAGACCCAGTACTTC. It is translated as CASSPLVPGEETQYF.

In its sample, this clonotype was seen many times. The chain carries TRBV20-1 and TRBJ2-4; unclear D gene. The CDR3 is made up of 11 amino acids. From germline, CDR1 is DFQATT and CDR2 SNEGSKA (reference sequence). Trimming removed 1 base from V and 6 bases from J, with 4 bases in between. As DNA, the CDR3 is TGCAGTGCTAGAGTGGGAAACATTCAGTACTTC. It codes for CSARVGNIQYF.

This clonotype occurred many times. The chain uses TRBV20-1 and TRBJ2-5; TRBD2 is a possible D gene (6 bases). The CDR3 has 15 amino acids. Germline loops: CDR1 DFQATT, CDR2 SNEGSKA (reference sequence). The V end was cut by 3 bases, the J end by 5 bases, with 19 bases between. In DNA form, the CDR3 reads TGCAGTGCTAGCCCCTCGATCGAAGGGAGGGAGACCCAGTACTTC. Its protein is CSASPSIEGRETQYF.

As to this clonotype: Since a much larger clone is just one base distant, this may be a read error. The V call is TRBV29-1, the J call TRBJ2-5; 10 bases align to TRBD2. The germline gives CDR1 SQVTM, CDR2 ANQGSEA. The CDR3 runs 16 residues. V lost 7 bases to trimming and J lost 4 bases; unmatched junction nucleotides: 15. CDR3 amino acids: CSARGIAGGQVETQYF. The CDR3 DNA sequence: TGCAGCGCCAGAGGTATAGCGGGAGGACAGGTAGAGACCCAGTACTTC.

In this sample, this clonotype turned up a few times. The V call is TRBV7-2, the J call TRBJ1-2; D is uncertain. The CDR3 runs 15 residues. Per germline, CDR1 SGHTA and CDR2 FQGNSA. V dropped 0 bases and J dropped 6 bases, with 14 bases sitting between them. The DNA of the CDR3 is TGTGCCAGCAGCTTAGCCCCCCCCGGGCCTAATGGCTACACCTTC. This sequence encodes CASSLAPPGPNGYTF.

This clonotype was seen ten or more times. This sequence joins TRBV20-1 and TRBJ2-7, with TRBD1 matching over 8 bases. With V trimmed by 0 bases and J by 3 bases, 7 bases remained unmatched. Looked up from germline, CDR1 is DFQATT and CDR2 is SNEGSKA (reference sequence). The length of the CDR3 is 15 residues. The CDR3 region has the DNA TGCAGTGCTAGAGATCCCGGACAGGGACACTACGAGCAGTACTTC. The encoded protein is CSARDPGQGHYEQYF.